A single sample is the source of the 30 T cell receptor beta chains below, sequenced in a study of cytomegalovirus exposure and HLA in healthy donors. TCRdb's copy holds only in-frame clones and misses some; the assay was immunoSEQ multiplex PCR. The sample yields roughly 330,000 clones, about 90% seen once. Sequencing was done on a sample of PBMCs. The receptors come from a woman aged 25-40 years in good health and CMV-seropositive.

This sequence joins TRBV15 and TRBJ2-1; tentative D call: TRBD2 (9 bases). The CDR3 runs 17 residues. CDR1 is LNHNV and CDR2 is YYDKDF in the germline V gene (reference sequence). Trimming took 0 bases from V and 10 from J, leaving 22 bases between them. The CDR3 DNA sequence: TGTGCCACCAGCAGAGATCAGGGGGCGGGAGGGCTAAGAGAGCAGTTCTTC. The encoded protein is CATSRDQGAGGLREQFF.

The genes are TRBV14 and TRBJ1-2, with TRBD1 as a possible D gene (6 bases). Germline loops: CDR1 SGHDN, CDR2 FVKESK. V was pared by 0 bases and J by 8 bases, with 7 bases between. The CDR3 covers 12 residues. The CDR3 bases are TGTGCCAGCAGCCAAGAGACAGGCGGCTACACCTTC. Its translation is CASSQETGGYTF.

The rearrangement links TRBV5-1 to TRBJ2-5; D call uncertain. Germline CDR1 SGHRS, CDR2 YFSETQ. This CDR3 has 12 residues. Trimming removed 4 bases from V and 1 base from J, with 5 bases in between. CDR3 region: CASSVRQETQYF. CDR3 nucleotide sequence: TGCGCCAGCAGCGTGCGCCAAGAGACCCAGTACTTC.

CDR3 DNA: TGTGCCAGCAGCCAAGACCACTCGGTCTTTTACCAATACGAGCAGTACTTC. As protein: CASSQDHSVFYQYEQYF. The chain uses TRBV4-2 and TRBJ2-7; no firm D call. Germline CDR1 and CDR2: LGHNA and YNFKEQ. V lost 0 bases and J 4 bases, leaving 19 bases between the germline ends. This CDR3 has 17 residues.

V is TRBV7-9 and J is TRBJ1-4, with D uncertain. V was trimmed by 7 bases and J by 4 bases, leaving 4 bases between them. CDR3 length equals 11 residues. Per the germline V gene, CDR1 is SEHNR and CDR2 is FQNEAQ (reference sequence). CDR3 in DNA: TGTGCCAGCACGGTTAATGAAAAACTGTTTTTT. The encoded protein is CASTVNEKLFF.

This clone came up a few times. The rearrangement joins TRBV10-3 to TRBJ1-1; D unclear. V dropped 2 bases and J dropped 6 bases, with 7 bases sitting between them. The germline V gene has CDR1 ENHRY and CDR2 SYGVKD. The CDR3 has 12 residues. This CDR3 is CAISEKGAEAFF. CDR3 nucleotide sequence: TGTGCCATCAGTGAGAAAGGAGCTGAAGCTTTCTTT.

The V gene is TRBV28, the J gene TRBJ1-4; 7 positions match TRBD1. In germline, CDR1 is MDHEN, CDR2 SYDVKM. There are 15 residues in the CDR3. V shed 6 bases and J 4 bases; nucleotides not matched to a gene: 8. The CDR3 DNA reads TGTGCCAGCAGAAAGACAGGGTTTATTAATGAAAAACTGTTTTTT. Encoded protein: CASRKTGFINEKLFF.

The rearrangement links TRBV2 to TRBJ2-5; 8 bases line up with TRBD2. Per germline, CDR1 SNHLY and CDR2 FYNNEI. J was trimmed by 2 bases and V by 6 bases; bases with no gene match: 11. The CDR3 is made up of 16 amino acids. CDR3 in amino acids: CASSALAGGPQETQYF. The DNA for the CDR3 is TGTGCCAGCAGCGCCTTGGCGGGGGGCCCGCAAGAGACCCAGTACTTC.

The chain uses TRBV18 and TRBJ1-6, with D hard to call. Germline CDR1 KGHSH, CDR2 LQKENI. The CDR3 totals 15 residues. V was trimmed by 6 bases and J by 8 bases, leaving 17 bases between them. The CDR3 bases are TGTGCCAGCTCCCCGGAGGCCTCCAATGATTCACCCCTCCACTTT. It codes for CASSPEASNDSPLHF.

The J gene is TRBJ2-2, the V gene TRBV4-3, with a tentative D call TRBD2 (7 bases). The CDR3 contains 18 residues. The V gene lost 4 bases and the J gene lost 2 bases, with 20 bases spanning the gap. Per the germline V gene, CDR1 is LGHNA and CDR2 is YSLEER. The CDR3 DNA reads as TGCGCCAGCAGCCTGACCCTCGACCGGGGGGCAAACACCGGGGAGCTGTTTTTT. Residues: CASSLTLDRGANTGELFF.

This clone was counted once. This rearrangement joins TRBV27 to TRBJ2-7, with D maybe TRBD2 (6 bases). Germline V gene sequence: CDR1 MNHEY, CDR2 SMNVEV (reference sequence). V was pared by 2 bases and J by 2 bases, with 16 bases between. This CDR3 region has 16 residues. The CDR3 DNA sequence: TGTGCCAGCAGTTTAAGCGGAGGGCCCCCGACCTACGAGCAGTACTTC. The encoded protein is CASSLSGGPPTYEQYF.

The chain employs TRBV5-1 and TRBJ2-3; D is ambiguous. CDR1 is SGHRS and CDR2 is YFSETQ in the germline V gene. The CDR3 length is 13 residues. The V end lost 7 bases, the J end lost 2 bases, and 11 bases lay between the germline ends. This CDR3 reads CASQSVATDTQYF. The CDR3 DNA reads TGCGCCAGCCAGTCGGTTGCCACAGATACGCAGTATTTT.

The rearrangement links TRBV27 to TRBJ2-6; 12 nucleotides match TRBD1. V trimming: 6 bases; J trimming: 2 bases; junction bases outside the gene matches: 11. Germline V gives CDR1 MNHEY, CDR2 SMNVEV (reference sequence). The CDR3 is 19 amino acids. The CDR3 DNA reads TGTGCCAGCAGCCAGACAACCGGGACAGGGGGCGCTGGGGCCAACGTCCTGACTTTC. This codes for CASSQTTGTGGAGANVLTF. The full variable domain, with the rest looked up from reference TRBV27 and TRBJ2-6, is EAQVTQNPRYLITVTGKKLTVTCSQNMNHEYMSWYRQDPGLGLRQIYYSMNVEVTDKGDVPEGYKVSRKEKRNFPLILESPSPNQTSLYFCASSQTTGTGGAGANVLTFGAGSRLTVL.

The V gene is TRBV19, the J gene TRBJ2-1; maybe TRBD2 (6 bases). The CDR3 totals 14 residues. The germline CDR1 and CDR2 sequences are LNHDA and SQIVND (reference sequence). Trimming stripped 3 bases from V and 10 bases from J, with 16 bases between. The CDR3 sequence is CASSILPGEWEQFF. For the CDR3, the DNA is TGTGCCAGTAGTATCCTTCCGGGAGAGTGGGAGCAGTTCTTC.

The CDR3 region is CASSQEGLAGGRDEQFF. The CDR3 DNA is TGCGCCAGCAGCCAAGAGGGGCTAGCGGGGGGTAGGGATGAGCAGTTCTTC. V and J are TRBV4-3 and TRBJ2-1; 11 nucleotides align to TRBD2. The CDR3 totals 17 residues. The germline V gene encodes CDR1 LGHNA and CDR2 YSLEER. Trimming cost V 0 bases and J 8 bases; bases outside gene matches: 9.

V usage is TRBV4-1 and J usage is TRBJ2-5; 9 bases are a match to TRBD2. CDR1 is MGHRA, CDR2 YSYEKL, per germline. V trimming: 4 bases; J trimming: 5 bases; junction bases outside the gene matches: 5. The CDR3 contains 14 residues. The CDR3 nucleotides read TGCGCCAGCAGCCCCGGACTAGCGACGGAGACCCAGTACTTC. As protein: CASSPGLATETQYF.

The chain joins TRBV28 to TRBJ1-2; TRBD1 matches 7 bases. CDR3 length: 14 residues. The germline V gene encodes CDR1 MDHEN and CDR2 SYDVKM. J lost 1 base, V lost 5 bases, and 4 bases had no gene match. The CDR3 spells CASSEQGNNYGYTF. For the CDR3, the DNA is TGTGCCAGCAGTGAACAGGGGAATAACTATGGCTACACCTTC.

The chain employs TRBV27 and TRBJ2-2; TRBD2 is a possible D gene (6 bases). Trimming cost V 6 bases and J 6 bases, with 17 bases left between them. The CDR3 length is 15 residues. Germline loops: CDR1 MNHEY, CDR2 SMNVEV (reference sequence). CDR3 in amino acids: CASSYTTSRPGELFF. CDR3 nucleotide sequence: TGTGCCAGCAGCTACACGACTAGTAGGCCCGGGGAGCTGTTTTTT.

The rearrangement links TRBV28 to TRBJ2-1; D perhaps matches TRBD2 (5 bases). The ends were cut back, 5 bases at V and 3 bases at J, with 17 bases in the middle. This CDR3 is 16 amino acids long. CDR1 is MDHEN and CDR2 is SYDVKM in the germline V gene. DNA for the CDR3: TGTGCCAGCAGTCCCTTTTCCGGGGATCACTACAATGAGCAGTTCTTC. Its protein is CASSPFSGDHYNEQFF.

CDR3 nucleotides: TGTGCCAGCAGTTTAACAGCTGGCAATGAGCAGTTCTTC. Translation: CASSLTAGNEQFF. The chain joins TRBV27 to TRBJ2-1; D remains ambiguous. Trimming took off 2 bases at V and 6 bases at J, with 8 bases between the two ends. Per germline, CDR1 MNHEY and CDR2 SMNVEV (reference sequence). The CDR3 has 13 amino acids.

This rearrangement joins TRBV5-6 to TRBJ1-2; 7 bases are a match to TRBD1. The V and J ends lost 4 bases and 0 bases, in that order; junction bases with no gene match: 9. Germline V lookup: CDR1 SGHDT, CDR2 YYEEEE. The CDR3 sequence is 16 residues long. The CDR3 is CASSLGQAQANYGYTF. Written as DNA, the CDR3 is TGTGCCAGCAGCCTAGGACAGGCTCAAGCTAACTATGGCTACACCTTC.

A single count supports this clone. The rearrangement links TRBV7-3 to TRBJ2-3; 7 bases agree with TRBD2. This CDR3 is 16 amino acids long. The trim removed 5 bases at V and 1 base at J, leaving 9 bases unmatched. Germline CDR1 and CDR2: SGHTA and FQGTGA. CDR3 nucleotides: TGTGCCAGCAGCCCTCAGCGGGGAAAACGCACAGATACGCAGTATTTT. It specifies CASSPQRGKRTDTQYF.

DNA of the CDR3: TGTGCCATCAGTGAGTTGTTGACTAGCAGCCAAGAGACCCAGTACTTC. Protein product: CAISELLTSSQETQYF. The chain couples TRBV10-3 to TRBJ2-5; 7 bases line up with TRBD2. This CDR3 has 16 residues. V lost 1 base, J lost 1 base, and 6 bases stayed unmatched. The V gene's germline CDR1 is ENHRY and CDR2 SYGVKD.

The rearrangement joins TRBV7-2 to TRBJ2-7, with TRBD1 as a possible D gene (6 bases). V lost 2 bases and J 4 bases, leaving 15 bases between the germline ends. The V gene's germline CDR1 is SGHTA and CDR2 FQGNSA. This CDR3 is 15 amino acids long. The CDR3 is CASSLWLPQGYEQYF. For the CDR3, the DNA is TGTGCCAGCAGCTTATGGCTACCGCAGGGGTACGAGCAGTACTTC.

This sequence joins TRBV6-5 and TRBJ2-7, with D unclear. The V gene lost 2 bases and the J gene lost 3 bases, with 17 bases spanning the gap. CDR3 length: 16 amino acids. Germline V lookup: CDR1 MNHEY, CDR2 SVGAGI. DNA of the CDR3: TGTGCCAGCAGTTACGAAACCAGCGCCCCTTTCTACGAGCAGTACTTC. Translated: CASSYETSAPFYEQYF.

In this sample, this clone turned up a few times. The V and J genes are TRBV5-1 and TRBJ1-6; 7 bases fit TRBD1. Germline lookup yields CDR1 SGHRS and CDR2 YFSETQ. The CDR3 is 16 residues long. V dropped 0 bases and J dropped 7; count of bases not matched to a gene: 7. The CDR3 sequence is CASSLVGQGVNSPLHF. The CDR3 nucleotides are TGCGCCAGCAGCTTGGTAGGGCAGGGGGTGAATTCACCCCTCCACTTT.

In its sample, this clone was seen once. This chain links TRBV14 with TRBJ2-5, with D possibly being TRBD1 (6 bases). From germline, CDR1 is SGHDN and CDR2 FVKESK. The CDR3 extends over 15 amino acids. The ends were cut back, 3 bases at V and 2 bases at J, with 13 bases in the middle. CDR3 sequence (DNA): TGTGCCAGCAGCCATATCCGGGACATACAAGAGACCCAGTACTTC. The encoded protein is CASSHIRDIQETQYF.

The V gene is TRBV19, the J gene TRBJ2-7; D tentatively fits TRBD1 or TRBD2 (7 bases each). The CDR3 is 14 amino acids. The V end lost 5 bases, the J end lost 3 bases, and 14 bases lay between the germline ends. Germline assignment: CDR1 LNHDA and CDR2 SQIVND (reference sequence). This CDR3 is CASSPAGGDYEQYF. DNA for the CDR3: TGTGCCAGTAGTCCGGCAGGGGGGGACTACGAGCAGTACTTC.

The rearrangement joins TRBV18 to TRBJ1-2, with D maybe TRBD1 (5 bases). This CDR3 comprises 13 residues. Germline CDR1 KGHSH, CDR2 LQKENI. The V end was cut by 4 bases, the J end by 4 bases, with 10 bases between. CDR3 protein: CASSLSGPYGYTF. The CDR3 coding sequence is TGTGCCAGCTCACTATCAGGGCCCTATGGCTACACCTTC.

The genes are TRBV5-8 and TRBJ2-7; 9 nucleotides align to TRBD1. This CDR3 is built from 14 residues. J was trimmed by 3 bases and V by 5 bases; bases with no gene match: 6. Germline assignment: CDR1 SGHTS and CDR2 YDEGEE. This CDR3 reads CASRWTGAVYEQYF. The DNA of the CDR3 is TGTGCCAGCAGGTGGACAGGGGCTGTCTACGAGCAGTACTTC.